In this sample, the clone carrying this T cell receptor (beta chain) turned up once. Its specificity is unknown. Sequenced by immunoSEQ multiplex PCR; TCRdb stores in-frame clones only, minus some. This sample has roughly 130,000 clones, with approximately 90% found just once. CDR1 SNHLY and CDR2 FYNNEI come from the germline V gene. The V segment lost 4 bases and the J segment 6 bases; nucleotides outside the gene matches: 0. The CDR3 runs 13 residues. The data are from a study of T cell responses to AZD1222 COVID-19 vaccine. Study results and limitations: In the spike-specific TCR repertoire, nearly half reportedly target unmutated variant regions.

The sequences come from peripheral blood, collected on day 0 of AZD1222 vaccination. The V gene is TRBV2, the J gene TRBJ2-2; TRBD1 matches at 9 bases. The clonotype comes from an adult in good health. CDR3 coding DNA: TGTGCCAGCAGTGGACAGGGGGCCGGGGAGCTGTTTTTT. It codes for CASSGQGAGELFF. The full variable domain, completed using reference TRBV2 and TRBJ2-2, is EPEVTQTPSHQVTQMGQEVILRCVPISNHLYFYWYRQILGQKVEFLVSFYNNEISEKSEIFDDQFSVERPDGSNFTLKIRSTKLEDSAMYFCASSGQGAGELFFGEGSRLTVL.